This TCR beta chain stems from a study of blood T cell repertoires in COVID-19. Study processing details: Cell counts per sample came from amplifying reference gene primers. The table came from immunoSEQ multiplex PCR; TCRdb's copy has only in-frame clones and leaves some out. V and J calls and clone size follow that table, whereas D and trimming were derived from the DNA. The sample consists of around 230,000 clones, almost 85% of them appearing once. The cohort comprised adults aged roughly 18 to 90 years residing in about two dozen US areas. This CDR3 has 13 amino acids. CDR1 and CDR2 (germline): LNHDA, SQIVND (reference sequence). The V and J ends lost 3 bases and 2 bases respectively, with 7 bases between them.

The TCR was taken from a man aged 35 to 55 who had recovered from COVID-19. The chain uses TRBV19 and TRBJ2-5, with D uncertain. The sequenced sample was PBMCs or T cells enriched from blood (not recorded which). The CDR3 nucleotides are TGTGCCAGTAGTATCACCGGGCAAGAGACCCAGTACTTC. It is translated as CASSITGQETQYF.